This T cell receptor beta chain was identified during a study of post-analysis software for immune sequencing data. In the study overall: Included among the disease courses, which were recorded for the cohort, were relapsing-remitting, secondary progressive and progressive-relapsing multiple sclerosis.

As regards this clonotype: The antigen is not known.

Unique molecular identifiers were built into the TCR beta cDNA libraries. T cells numbering about 0.85 to 11 million yielded cDNA molecules that totaled roughly 500,000. TCRdb reanalysed the PCR reads using MiXCR and keeps one entry per CDR3 protein. The data hold 350,000 to 450,000 distinct CDR3 sequences, with 30% to 45% observed a single time. Study-level findings and limits: Five TRBV segments were significantly more frequent in patients than in controls. TRBV5-6, TRBV5-1 and TRBV20-1 were among these segments. Controls significantly exceeded multiple sclerosis patients in normalized Chao1 diversity. Same-batch preparations were strongly co-clustered by F measure.

Deletions cut 4 bases from V and 0 bases from J, with 13 bases between. Germline-derived CDR1 and CDR2 are DFQATT and SNEGSKA (reference sequence). This CDR3 region has 15 residues. The sequence derives from a girl aged 2 to 10 with multiple sclerosis. Sequencing input: blood. The chain has TRBV20-1 and TRBJ1-5; D is perhaps TRBD1 (5 bases). As DNA, the CDR3 is TGCAGTGCTACAGACTGGGACGCTAGCAATCAGCCCCAGCATTTT. This sequence encodes CSATDWDASNQPQHF.